Following are 13 T cell receptor beta chains from one sample sequenced in a study of blood T cells in healthy people across ages. The authors ran a second PCR of about 6 to 12 cycles using a sample-barcoded 5' primer and a J-beta primer mix. One entry per CDR3 protein, called by TCRdb with MiXCR from the 5' RACE reads. The table records roughly 730,000 distinct CDR3 sequences, 56% of them present only once. Specimen: blood. These receptors were taken from a man aged 35 to 55 in good health.

The chain links TRBV12-3 or TRBV12-4 to TRBJ2-5; TRBD2 aligns across 7 bases. The V gene end was trimmed by 6 bases and the J gene end by 11 bases; junction bases not matched to a gene: 15. There are 14 residues in the CDR3. CDR3 protein: CASRPRQAGNEQYF. The CDR3 DNA sequence: TGTGCCAGCAGACCTAGACAAGCGGGGAATGAGCAGTACTTC.

Points on this clonotype: One junction end disagrees with the germline gene, perhaps due to a read error. The chain joins TRBV4-1 to TRBJ1-2; TRBD1 matches at 11 bases. The CDR3 is made up of 16 amino acids. The germline V gene has CDR1 MGHRA and CDR2 YSYEKL. The CDR3 loop reads CTSRKPGQGEGYGYTF. The DNA for the CDR3 is TGCACCAGCAGGAAGCCGGGACAGGGGGAAGGGTATGGCTACACCTTC.

This clonotype was seen a few times. The genes are TRBV27 and TRBJ2-7; possibly TRBD1 for D (6 bases). With 3 bases removed from V and 0 bases from J, the gap between germline ends came to 15 bases. Per the germline V gene, CDR1 is MNHEY and CDR2 is SMNVEV (reference sequence). The CDR3 has 16 residues. The CDR3 reads CASSFPDRTSSYEQYF. For the CDR3, the DNA is TGTGCCAGCAGTTTCCCCGACAGGACCAGCTCCTACGAGCAGTACTTC.

The chain joins TRBV6-6 to TRBJ2-7; 7 nucleotides line up with TRBD2. The CDR3 has 17 residues. Germline V gene lookup returns CDR1 MNHNY and CDR2 SVGAGI (reference sequence). Trimming took 3 bases from V and 2 from J; bases not matched to a gene: 13. The CDR3: CASSYGSGLAVTYEQYF. CDR3 nucleotide sequence: TGTGCCAGCAGTTATGGCTCGGGGCTAGCGGTTACCTACGAGCAGTACTTC.

V gene TRBV14 combines with J gene TRBJ2-3; D is ambiguous. Germline V CDR1 and CDR2: SGHDN, FVKESK. CDR3 length: 14 amino acids. V lost 4 bases, J lost 5 bases, and 13 bases lay in between. CDR3 DNA sequence: TGTGCCAGCAGCCCTCGGCTAAAGGGAGATACGCAGTATTTT. Translated, it gives CASSPRLKGDTQYF.

The chain recombines TRBV20-1 with TRBJ2-7; D call uncertain. V lost 5 bases to trimming and J lost 7 bases, with 12 bases between them. Germline V gives CDR1 DFQATT, CDR2 SNEGSKA (reference sequence). The CDR3 contains 11 residues. The CDR3 DNA is TGCAGTGCTGGGCAGACCCGTGAGCAGTACTTC. Its protein product is CSAGQTREQYF.

This clonotype was observed a single time. This chain joins TRBV20-1 and TRBJ2-5; 14 nucleotides agree with TRBD2. Germline V lookup: CDR1 DFQATT, CDR2 SNEGSKA (reference sequence). CDR3 length: 16 amino acids. Unmatched junction bases numbered 3, after V lost 1 base and J lost 2 bases. DNA of the CDR3: TGCAGTGCTAGAGGACTAGCGGGGGGGAAACAAGAGACCCAGTACTTC. This encodes CSARGLAGGKQETQYF.

The chain combines TRBV29-1 with TRBJ1-1; TRBD1 agrees at 8 bases. Trimming removed 6 bases from V and 1 base from J; junction bases left unmatched: 7. In germline, CDR1 is SQVTM, CDR2 ANQGSEA. CDR3 length equals 14 residues. CDR3 in DNA: TGCAGCGTCGGACCCGGACAGGGGAACACTGAAGCTTTCTTT. Its protein product is CSVGPGQGNTEAFF.

This chain uses TRBV12-3 or TRBV12-4 with TRBJ1-2; D call uncertain. Trimming shortened V by 3 bases and J by 4 bases, and 9 bases separated the two germline ends. This CDR3 spans 13 amino acids. The CDR3 DNA reads TGTGCCAGCAGTTTTAGAGGGTCCTATGGCTACACCTTC. Residues: CASSFRGSYGYTF.

The chain employs TRBV13 and TRBJ2-7; D perhaps matches TRBD2 (6 bases). Germline CDR1 PRHDT, CDR2 FYEKMQ (reference sequence). The V and J ends lost 1 base and 5 bases respectively, with 9 bases between them. This CDR3 spans 13 amino acids. CDR3 sequence reads: CASSLALAHEQYF. CDR3 DNA sequence: TGTGCCAGCAGCTTAGCACTAGCCCACGAGCAGTACTTC.

This clonotype has just one count. The chain employs TRBV29-1 and TRBJ2-7; 11 bases are shared with TRBD2. J was trimmed by 2 bases and V by 5 bases; bases with no gene match: 5. The CDR3 is made up of 14 amino acids. Germline CDR1 is SQVTM and CDR2 is ANQGSEA. CDR3 in amino acids: CSVTSGGRTYEQYF. In DNA form, the CDR3 reads TGCAGCGTTACTAGCGGGGGCCGTACCTACGAGCAGTACTTC.

This chain joins TRBV2 and TRBJ2-5; maybe TRBD2 (6 bases). Germline V gene lookup returns CDR1 SNHLY and CDR2 FYNNEI. The CDR3 totals 14 residues. The ends were cut back, 8 bases at V and 0 bases at J, with 13 bases in the middle. CDR3 residues: CASDGGVYQETQYF. The CDR3 region has the DNA TGTGCCAGCGACGGGGGAGTGTACCAAGAGACCCAGTACTTC.

V usage is TRBV24-1 and J usage is TRBJ2-3; D may be TRBD1 or TRBD2 (6 bases each). Trimming cost V 7 bases and J 1 base, with 14 bases left between them. The CDR3 is made up of 15 amino acids. The germline V gene has CDR1 KGHDR and CDR2 SFDVKD. CDR3 nucleotide sequence: TGTGCCACCAGACAGGGAGGTATCGGCACAGATACGCAGTATTTT. Its translation is CATRQGGIGTDTQYF.